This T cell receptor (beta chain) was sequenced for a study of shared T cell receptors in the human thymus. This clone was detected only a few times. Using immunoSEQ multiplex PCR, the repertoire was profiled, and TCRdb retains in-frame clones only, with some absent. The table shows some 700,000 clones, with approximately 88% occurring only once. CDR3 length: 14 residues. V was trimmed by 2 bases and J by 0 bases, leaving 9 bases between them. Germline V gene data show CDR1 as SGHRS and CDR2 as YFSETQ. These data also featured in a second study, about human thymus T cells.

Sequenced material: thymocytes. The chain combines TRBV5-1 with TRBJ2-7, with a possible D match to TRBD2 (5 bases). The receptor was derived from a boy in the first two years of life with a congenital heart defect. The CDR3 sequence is CASSLGLVSYEQYF. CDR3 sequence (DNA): TGCGCCAGCAGCTTAGGACTGGTCTCCTACGAGCAGTACTTC.